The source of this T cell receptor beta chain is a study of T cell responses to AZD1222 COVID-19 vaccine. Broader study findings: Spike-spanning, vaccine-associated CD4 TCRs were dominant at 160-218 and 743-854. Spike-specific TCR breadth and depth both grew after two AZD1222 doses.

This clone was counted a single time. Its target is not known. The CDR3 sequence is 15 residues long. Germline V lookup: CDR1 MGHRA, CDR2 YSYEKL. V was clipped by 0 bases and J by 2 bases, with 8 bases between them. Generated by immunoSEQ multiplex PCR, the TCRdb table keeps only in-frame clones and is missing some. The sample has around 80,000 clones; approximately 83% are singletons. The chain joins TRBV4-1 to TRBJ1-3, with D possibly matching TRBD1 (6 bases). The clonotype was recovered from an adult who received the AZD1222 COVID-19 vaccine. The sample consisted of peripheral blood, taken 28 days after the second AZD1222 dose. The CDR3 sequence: CASSQEGHPGNTIYF. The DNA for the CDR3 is TGCGCCAGCAGCCAAGAGGGACACCCTGGAAACACCATATATTTT.